These 31 T cell receptor beta chains originate from one sample sequenced in a study of response to subunit inactivated influenza vaccine. Each CDR3 protein is one row after TCRdb ran MiXCR on the RT-PCR reads. The sample records some 850,000 distinct CDR3 sequences, roughly 20% being singletons. The material was PBMCs from blood, obtained more than 4 days after vaccination. The receptors originated from a man over 45 who received an inactivated influenza vaccine.

V is TRBV29-1 and J is TRBJ1-1, with D possibly being TRBD1 (6 bases). V was pared by 3 bases and J by 7 bases, with 15 bases between. Per the germline V gene, CDR1 is SQVTM and CDR2 is ANQGSEA. The CDR3 length is 13 residues. As DNA, the CDR3 is TGCAGCGTTGATAAGGGGGGGGCGGGTGAAGCTTTCTTT. It yields the protein CSVDKGGAGEAFF.

This clonotype has only a few counts. This chain uses TRBV5-1 with TRBJ1-1; no clear D gene. Between the trimmed V and J ends, which lost 4 bases and 3 bases, there was a span of 16 bases. The CDR3 contains 15 residues. The germline gives CDR1 SGHRS, CDR2 YFSETQ. The CDR3 reads CASSPGGSSDTEAFF. CDR3 nucleotide sequence: TGCGCCAGCAGCCCCGGAGGCAGTAGTGACACTGAAGCTTTCTTT.

A few counts support this clonotype. The chain employs TRBV20-1 and TRBJ2-2; tentative D call: TRBD1 (6 bases). V was shortened by 8 bases and J by 6 bases, with 19 bases between the two germline ends. The CDR3 sequence is 14 residues long. The V gene's germline CDR1 is DFQATT and CDR2 SNEGSKA (reference sequence). The CDR3 spells CSPTQGLGAGELFF. CDR3 nucleotides: TGCAGTCCAACACAGGGCTTAGGCGCCGGGGAGCTGTTTTTT.

CDR3 DNA: TGTGCCACCAGTGACGAAACAGGGGGCACTGAAGCTTTCTTT. This sequence encodes CATSDETGGTEAFF. The rearrangement links TRBV24-1 to TRBJ1-1; 8 nucleotides align to TRBD1. From germline, CDR1 is KGHDR and CDR2 SFDVKD. This CDR3 has 14 amino acids. After removal of 4 bases from V and 4 bases from J, the junction contained 4 bases not matched to a gene.

This clonotype was seen more than once but under ten times. The rearrangement links TRBV7-2 to TRBJ2-7, with 11 nucleotides matching TRBD1. CDR1 is SGHTA and CDR2 is FQGNSA in the germline V gene. CDR3 length equals 14 residues. V shed 6 bases, J shed 4 bases, and the junction held 5 bases outside the gene matches. The CDR3 DNA follows: TGTGCCAGCAGGATGGACAGGGGGCGATACGAGCAGTACTTC. Translated: CASRMDRGRYEQYF. The full variable domain, in which reference TRBV7-2 and TRBJ2-7 provide the parts outside the CDR3, is GAGVSQSPSNKVTEKGKDVELRCDPISGHTALYWYRQSLGQGLEFLIYFQGNSAPDKSGLPSDRFSAERTGGSVSTLTIQRTQQEDSAVYLCASRMDRGRYEQYFGPGTRLTVT.

The chain links TRBV7-2 to TRBJ2-7; the match to TRBD2 covers 8 bases. Germline V lookup: CDR1 SGHTA, CDR2 FQGNSA. V shed 6 bases, J shed 0 bases, and the junction held 4 bases outside the gene matches. This CDR3 is 14 amino acids long. CDR3 loop: CASSRTSPSYEQYF. CDR3 coding DNA: TGTGCCAGCAGTCGGACTAGCCCCTCCTACGAGCAGTACTTC.

This clonotype was seen a handful of times. The chain recombines TRBV10-2 with TRBJ2-7, with 11 bases aligning to TRBD2. With V trimmed by 6 bases and J by 6 bases, 7 bases remained unmatched. CDR3 size: 14 residues. Germline V CDR1 and CDR2: WSHSY, SAAADI. The CDR3 protein is CASSPSGGYTEQYF. The CDR3 DNA reads TGCGCCAGCAGCCCTAGCGGGGGGTACACCGAGCAGTACTTC.

In its sample, this clonotype was seen a few times. The gene calls are TRBV6-1 and TRBJ2-2; 13 positions match TRBD2. V lost 4 bases to trimming and J lost 5 bases; unmatched junction nucleotides: 4. The CDR3 runs to 16 residues. In germline, CDR1 is MNHNS, CDR2 SASEGT. CDR3 DNA: TGTGCCAGCAGTGCCGGACTAGCGGGAGTTACCGGGGAGCTGTTTTTT. Its protein is CASSAGLAGVTGELFF.

The chain links TRBV5-1 to TRBJ2-5; D is possibly TRBD2 (5 bases). This CDR3 contains 14 residues. Germline V gene data show CDR1 as SGHRS and CDR2 as YFSETQ. V was trimmed by 7 bases and J by 2 bases, leaving 15 bases between them. CDR3 amino acids: CASRPRADQETQYF. Here the CDR3 DNA reads TGCGCCAGCCGTCCGAGGGCAGATCAAGAGACCCAGTACTTC. Using reference TRBV5-1 and TRBJ2-5 for the parts outside the CDR3, the full variable domain is KAGVTQTPRYLIKTRGQQVTLSCSPISGHRSVSWYQQTPGQGLQFLFEYFSETQRNKGNFPGRFSGRQFSNSRSEMNVSTLELGDSALYLCASRPRADQETQYFGPGTRLLVL.

This clonotype appeared a single time. The CDR3 nucleotides are TGTGCCAGCACCTACCGGGGTTACGAGCAGTACTTC. Translating it yields CASTYRGYEQYF. This chain links TRBV12-3 or TRBV12-4 with TRBJ2-7; the D gene is possibly TRBD2 (5 bases). The length of the CDR3 is 12 residues. The ends were cut back, 7 bases at V and 4 bases at J, with 11 bases in the middle.

This clonotype came up a few times. The chain uses TRBV12-3 or TRBV12-4 and TRBJ2-3; the D gene could be TRBD1 or TRBD2 (6 bases each). The CDR3 totals 15 residues. V lost 0 bases and J lost 6, with 13 bases in between. The CDR3 DNA follows: TGTGCCAGCAGTTTAGCGGGGGGCGGAAGGGATACGCAGTATTTT. Amino acid sequence: CASSLAGGGRDTQYF.

The chain links TRBV9 to TRBJ2-7, with no clear D. Trimming cost V 0 bases and J 5 bases, with 15 bases left between them. The CDR3 sequence is 15 residues long. Germline loops: CDR1 SGDLS, CDR2 YYNGEE. The CDR3 loop is CASSVGGVAIDEQYF. As DNA, the CDR3 is TGTGCCAGCAGCGTAGGAGGAGTAGCTATCGACGAGCAGTACTTC.

This sequence joins TRBV6-1 and TRBJ2-3, with TRBD1 matching 7 bases. The ends lost 3 bases at V and 4 bases at J; junction bases unmatched: 4. From germline, CDR1 is MNHNS and CDR2 SASEGT. The length of the CDR3 is 14 residues. Here the CDR3 DNA reads TGTGCCAGCAGTGACCCAGGGACAGCAGATACGCAGTATTTT. Amino acid sequence: CASSDPGTADTQYF.

In nucleotides, the CDR3 is TGCGCCAGCAGCTTGGCCGAAGGGGGCCTGAGCTCCTACAATGAGCAGTTCTTC. It is translated as CASSLAEGGLSSYNEQFF. This chain links TRBV5-1 with TRBJ2-1, with TRBD1 matching over 7 bases. From germline, CDR1 is SGHRS and CDR2 YFSETQ. The junction had 9 bases not matched to a gene; V was cut back by 0 bases and J by 0 bases. The CDR3 extends over 18 amino acids.

The genes are TRBV13 and TRBJ2-7; the D is unclear. Germline assignment: CDR1 PRHDT and CDR2 FYEKMQ (reference sequence). Between the trimmed V and J ends, which lost 8 bases and 6 bases, there was a span of 17 bases. CDR3 size: 13 residues. This chain's CDR3 is CASRTGRSSEQYF. For the CDR3, the DNA is TGTGCCAGCCGCACCGGACGGTCCAGCGAGCAGTACTTC.

The chain joins TRBV6-2 or TRBV6-3 to TRBJ2-7, with a tentative D call TRBD2 (6 bases). The CDR3 consists of 13 residues. The germline V and J ends were trimmed by 6 bases and 4 bases, with 13 bases remaining between them. Germline V gene sequence: CDR1 MNHEY, CDR2 SVGEGT. In DNA form, the CDR3 reads TGTGCCAGCAGCCACGGGACTCCTTACGAGCAGTACTTC. Residues: CASSHGTPYEQYF.

In its sample, this clonotype was seen a few times. This sequence joins TRBV27 and TRBJ2-1; 10 nucleotides align to TRBD1. This CDR3 is built from 16 residues. Germline lookup yields CDR1 MNHEY and CDR2 SMNVEV (reference sequence). J lost 4 bases, V lost 6 bases, and 9 bases had no gene match. CDR3 sequence: CASSPPRTGGYNEQFF. CDR3 bases: TGTGCCAGCAGCCCCCCCCGGACAGGGGGGTACAATGAGCAGTTCTTC.

There are a few counts of this clonotype. The chain carries TRBV7-2 and TRBJ2-1; no clear D gene. V lost 2 bases and J 6 bases, leaving 8 bases between the germline ends. The germline CDR1 and CDR2 sequences are SGHTA and FQGNSA. The CDR3 is 13 residues long. The CDR3, as DNA: TGTGCCAGCAGCTTAACCCGAACCAATGAGCAGTTCTTC. It yields the protein CASSLTRTNEQFF. Complete variable domain (other parts from reference TRBV7-2 and TRBJ2-1): GAGVSQSPSNKVTEKGKDVELRCDPISGHTALYWYRQSLGQGLEFLIYFQGNSAPDKSGLPSDRFSAERTGGSVSTLTIQRTQQEDSAVYLCASSLTRTNEQFFGPGTRLTVL.

V is TRBV20-1 and J is TRBJ2-7; D may correspond to TRBD1 or TRBD2 (7 bases each). The CDR3 is 16 residues long. The V end lost 7 bases, the J end lost 1 base, and 23 bases lay between the germline ends. Per the germline V gene, CDR1 is DFQATT and CDR2 is SNEGSKA (reference sequence). Written as DNA, the CDR3 is TGCAGTGGGTACGGGGGGACAGTTAGGGGTTCCTACGAGCAGTACTTC. Its protein is CSGYGGTVRGSYEQYF.

The chain joins TRBV28 to TRBJ2-2; 10 bases match TRBD2. Germline V gives CDR1 MDHEN, CDR2 SYDVKM. The CDR3 runs to 15 residues. The J segment lost 7 bases and the V segment lost 3 bases, leaving 5 bases of the junction unmatched. The CDR3 loop is CASSLWLAGVGELFF. CDR3 coding DNA: TGTGCCAGCAGTTTGTGGCTAGCGGGAGTCGGGGAGCTGTTTTTT.

This chain uses TRBV7-9 with TRBJ2-3; D tentatively reads TRBD1 or TRBD2 (5 bases each). The CDR3 is made up of 16 amino acids. Trimming removed 2 bases from V and 2 bases from J, with 14 bases in between. From germline, CDR1 is SEHNR and CDR2 FQNEAQ (reference sequence). The CDR3 loop is CASSLMPLGVTDTQYF. The CDR3 nucleotides are TGTGCCAGCAGCTTAATGCCGCTGGGGGTCACAGATACGCAGTATTTT.

This clonotype was detected a few times. This rearrangement joins TRBV6-1 to TRBJ2-5, with D possibly called TRBD1 or TRBD2 (6 bases each). In germline, CDR1 is MNHNS, CDR2 SASEGT. The length of the CDR3 is 16 residues. With 6 bases removed from V and 5 bases from J, the gap between germline ends came to 22 bases. The CDR3 DNA follows: TGTGCCAGCAGCGAGGGGGGCCCCTCATTCAGGGAGACCCAGTACTTC. This translates into CASSEGGPSFRETQYF.

This chain joins TRBV5-1 and TRBJ2-5; D is tentatively TRBD1 or TRBD2 (6 bases each). From germline, CDR1 is SGHRS and CDR2 YFSETQ. The CDR3 is made up of 17 amino acids. The ends were cut back, 3 bases at V and 3 bases at J, with 21 bases in the middle. The CDR3 DNA reads as TGCGCCAGCAGCTGGGGGGTGGACAGCAGACTAGAAGAGACCCAGTACTTC. As protein: CASSWGVDSRLEETQYF. Drawing the rest from reference TRBV5-1 and TRBJ2-5, the complete variable domain is KAGVTQTPRYLIKTRGQQVTLSCSPISGHRSVSWYQQTPGQGLQFLFEYFSETQRNKGNFPGRFSGRQFSNSRSEMNVSTLELGDSALYLCASSWGVDSRLEETQYFGPGTRLLVL.

The sample holds many counts of this clonotype. The J gene is TRBJ2-1, the V gene TRBV27; 12 bases align to TRBD2. Germline V CDR1 and CDR2: MNHEY, SMNVEV (reference sequence). V dropped 4 bases and J dropped 8; count of bases not matched to a gene: 3. CDR3 length: 14 residues. The DNA for the CDR3 is TGTGCCAGCAGTTCCCGGACTAGCGGGGATGAGCAGTTCTTC. Its protein is CASSSRTSGDEQFF.

This clonotype was seen more than once but under ten times. V and J are TRBV4-3 and TRBJ1-2; D not resolved. Trimming pared 2 bases from V and 1 base from J, leaving 14 bases between. The germline CDR1 and CDR2 sequences are LGHNA and YSLEER. The CDR3 runs 16 residues. Here the CDR3 reads CASSQSAQLNNYGYTF. CDR3 DNA sequence: TGCGCCAGCAGCCAATCTGCACAGCTTAATAACTATGGCTACACCTTC.

This chain links TRBV5-1 with TRBJ2-3; D not certain. The CDR3 sequence is 14 residues long. V was cut by 0 bases and J by 6 bases, with 11 bases left in between. CDR1 SGHRS and CDR2 YFSETQ come from the germline V gene. Written as DNA, the CDR3 is TGCGCCAGCAGCTTGGCCGGGTCCGCGGATACGCAGTATTTT. Translation gives CASSLAGSADTQYF.

This chain links TRBV11-2 with TRBJ2-7, with a tentative D call TRBD1 (5 bases). Germline V gives CDR1 SGHAT, CDR2 FQNNGV. The length of the CDR3 is 13 residues. The ends were cut back, 2 bases at V and 3 bases at J, with 8 bases in the middle. Here the CDR3 reads CASSLYRLYEQYF. DNA of the CDR3: TGTGCCAGCAGCTTATACAGGCTCTACGAGCAGTACTTC.

In this sample, this clonotype turned up a few times. This chain uses TRBV5-6 with TRBJ2-5, with TRBD1 matching over 9 bases. V shed 2 bases and J 2 bases; nucleotides not matched to a gene: 7. Per the germline V gene, CDR1 is SGHDT and CDR2 is YYEEEE. The CDR3 runs to 16 residues. For the CDR3, the DNA is TGTGCCAGCAGCTTAACAGGGGGCCCTTTTCAAGAGACCCAGTACTTC. Amino acids: CASSLTGGPFQETQYF.

This clonotype has just a few counts. The rearrangement joins TRBV5-5 to TRBJ2-7; D gene ambiguous. CDR1 SGHKS and CDR2 YYEKEE come from the germline V gene (reference sequence). Between the trimmed V and J ends, which lost 5 bases and 4 bases, there was a span of 22 bases. The CDR3 covers 16 residues. The CDR3 reads CASSPGPDPAKYEQYF. In nucleotides, the CDR3 is TGTGCCAGCAGTCCAGGCCCCGACCCGGCCAAATACGAGCAGTACTTC.

The rearrangement uses TRBV12-3 or TRBV12-4 and TRBJ2-3, with 7 bases that match TRBD2. This CDR3 contains 14 residues. With 7 bases clipped from V and 6 bases from J, the junction kept 10 bases outside the gene matches. CDR3: CASIWREWGDTQYF. Here the CDR3 DNA reads TGTGCCAGCATATGGCGGGAGTGGGGTGATACGCAGTATTTT.

This clonotype was seen a few times. The gene calls are TRBV7-8 and TRBJ2-2; the match to TRBD1 covers 7 bases. Germline V gene data show CDR1 as SGHVS and CDR2 as FQNEAQ. The CDR3 is 17 amino acids. With 0 bases clipped from V and 3 bases from J, the junction kept 7 bases outside the gene matches. The CDR3 protein is CASSLASTGVYTGELFF. The CDR3 DNA follows: TGTGCCAGCAGCTTAGCTTCAACAGGGGTTTACACCGGGGAGCTGTTTTTT.